The present T cell receptor beta chain was sequenced within a study of blood T cell repertoires in COVID-19. Study background: Both acute and convalescent COVID-19 samples were obtained from the United States, Italy and Spain. T cells, B-cell-depleted T cells, or PBMCs supplied cDNA or gDNA.

Under the authors' procedure: Nucleated cell counts were estimated from reference gene primer amplification. TCRdb's copy holds only in-frame clones and misses some; the assay was immunoSEQ multiplex PCR. The DNA gave D and trimming, while V, J and clone size come from that table. The sample has fewer than 55,000 clones, around 90% seen once; the top ten hold 3%. For this clone: At the DNA level, this CDR3 is encoded by other sequences in the same sample as well.

The V end was cut by 3 bases, the J end by 5 bases, with 4 bases between. This CDR3 has 11 amino acids. Germline CDR1 and CDR2: SEHNR and FQNEAQ (reference sequence). The rearrangement uses TRBV7-9 and TRBJ1-1; D is unclear. The source material was peripheral blood. The origin of this receptor is a man aged 50 or older with active COVID-19. CDR3 amino acids: CASSLRTEAFF. The CDR3 DNA is TGTGCCAGCAGCTTGAGAACTGAAGCTTTCTTT.